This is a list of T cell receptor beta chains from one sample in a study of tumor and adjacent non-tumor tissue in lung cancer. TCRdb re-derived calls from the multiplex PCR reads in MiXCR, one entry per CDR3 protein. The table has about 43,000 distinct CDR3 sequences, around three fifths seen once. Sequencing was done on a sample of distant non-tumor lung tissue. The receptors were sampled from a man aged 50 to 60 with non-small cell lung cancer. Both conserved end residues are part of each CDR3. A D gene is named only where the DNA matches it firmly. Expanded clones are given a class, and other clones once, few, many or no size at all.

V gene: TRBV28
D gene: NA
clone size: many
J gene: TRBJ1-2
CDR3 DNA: TGTGCCAGCAGTTCTATAGACTATGGCTACACCTTC
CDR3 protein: CASSSIDYGYTF

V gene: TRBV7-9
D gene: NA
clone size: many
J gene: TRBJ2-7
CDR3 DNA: TGTGCCAGCAGCCTAGCCGGCGCGGACGAGCAGTACTTC
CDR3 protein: CASSLAGADEQYF

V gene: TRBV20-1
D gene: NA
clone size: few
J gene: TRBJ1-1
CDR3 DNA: TGCAGTGCTGGCGGGGCACAAATGAACACTGAAGCTTTCTTT
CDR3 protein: CSAGGAQMNTEAFF

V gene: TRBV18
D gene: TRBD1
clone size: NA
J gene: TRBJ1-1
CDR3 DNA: TGTGCCAGCTCTCTACAGGGGGCTTGCACTGAAGCTTTCTTT
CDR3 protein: CASSLQGACTEAFF

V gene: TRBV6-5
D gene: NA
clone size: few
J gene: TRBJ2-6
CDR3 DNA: TGTGCCAGCAGTTACTCGGGTGGCGGCGCCTTCACCGGGGCCAACGTCCTGACTTTC
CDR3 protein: CASSYSGGGAFTGANVLTF

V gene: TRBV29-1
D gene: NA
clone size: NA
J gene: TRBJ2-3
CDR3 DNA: TGCAGCGTTGTAGTAGCCCAAACTAGCACAGATACGCAGTATTTT
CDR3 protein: CSVVVAQTSTDTQYF

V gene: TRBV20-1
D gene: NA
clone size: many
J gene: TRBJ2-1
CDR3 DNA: TGCAGTGCTTCATACGGGGCCGACATTAATGAGCAGTTCTTC
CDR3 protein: CSASYGADINEQFF

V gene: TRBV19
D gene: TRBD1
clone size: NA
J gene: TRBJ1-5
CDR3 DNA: TGTGCCAGTAGGTGGACAGGGGATGGTCAGCCCCAGCATTTT
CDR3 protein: CASRWTGDGQPQHF

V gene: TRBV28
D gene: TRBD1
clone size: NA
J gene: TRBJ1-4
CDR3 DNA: TGTGCCAGCCGAGGGACAGGGGTAACTAATGAAAAACTGTTTTTT
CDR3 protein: CASRGTGVTNEKLFF

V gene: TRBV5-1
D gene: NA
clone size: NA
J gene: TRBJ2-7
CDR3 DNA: TGCGCCAGCAGCTTGGCGTCAGGGAGCTCCTACGAGCAGTACTTC
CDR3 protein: CASSLASGSSYEQYF

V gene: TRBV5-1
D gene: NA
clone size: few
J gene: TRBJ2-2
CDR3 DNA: TGCGCCAGCAGCTTGGAACTGGGGGAGCTGTTTTTT
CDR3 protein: CASSLELGELFF

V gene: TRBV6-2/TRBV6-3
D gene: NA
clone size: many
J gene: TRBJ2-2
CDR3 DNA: TGTGCCAGCAGACCGGGCCGGGGCGAGGGGTCCGGGGAGCTGTTTTTT
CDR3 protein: CASRPGRGEGSGELFF

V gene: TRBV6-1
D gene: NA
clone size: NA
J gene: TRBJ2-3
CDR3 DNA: TGTGCCAGCAGTATGGACCCCCTTTCCCCCGATACGCAGTATTTT
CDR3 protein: CASSMDPLSPDTQYF

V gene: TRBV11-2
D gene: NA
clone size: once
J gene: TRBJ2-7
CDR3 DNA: TGTGCTAGCAGCTCAGGGACGGGTAAAATCTACGAGCAGTACTTC
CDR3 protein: CASSSGTGKIYEQYF

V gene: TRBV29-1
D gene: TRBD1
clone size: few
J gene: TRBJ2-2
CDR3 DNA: TGCAGCGTTCCGGGACAGTCAAACACCGGGGAGCTGTTTTTT
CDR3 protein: CSVPGQSNTGELFF

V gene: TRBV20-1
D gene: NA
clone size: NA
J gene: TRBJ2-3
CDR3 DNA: TGCAGTGCTAATTCAATGACATACACAGATACGCAGTATTTT
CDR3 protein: CSANSMTYTDTQYF

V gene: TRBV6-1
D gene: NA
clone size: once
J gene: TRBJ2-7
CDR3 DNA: TGTGACAACGGAGAGATCTACGAGCAGTACTTC
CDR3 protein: CDNGEIYEQYF

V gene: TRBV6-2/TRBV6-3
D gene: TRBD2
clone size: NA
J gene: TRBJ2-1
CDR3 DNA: TGTACCAGCATTATTAGCGGGAGGGCATACAATGAGCAGTTCTTC
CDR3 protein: CTSIISGRAYNEQFF

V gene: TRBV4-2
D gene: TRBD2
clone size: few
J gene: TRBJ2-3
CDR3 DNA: TGTGCCAGCAGCCAAGGGACTAGCGGTAGGGAATTAGATACGCAGTATTTT
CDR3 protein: CASSQGTSGRELDTQYF

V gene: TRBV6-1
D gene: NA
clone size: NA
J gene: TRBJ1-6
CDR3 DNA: TGTACCAGCAGTGAAGCGCGTGAGGGAGGTCAAGGGAATTCACCCATCCACTTT
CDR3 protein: CTSSEAREGGQGNSPIHF

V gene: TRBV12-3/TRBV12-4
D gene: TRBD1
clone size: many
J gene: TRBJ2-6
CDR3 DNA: TGTGCCAGCAGTTTAGCCCAGGGACAGGGGACTCGCTCTGGGGCCAACGTCCTGACTTTC
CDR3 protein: CASSLAQGQGTRSGANVLTF

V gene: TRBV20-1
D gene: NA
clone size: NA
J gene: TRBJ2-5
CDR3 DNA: TGCAATGCCACGACAGGATCACAAGAGACCCAGTACTTT
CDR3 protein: CNATTGSQETQYF

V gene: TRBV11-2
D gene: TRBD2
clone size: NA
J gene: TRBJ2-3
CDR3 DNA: TGTGTCAGCAGCTTATCTAGTGGGGCGGGAGTACGAGGCACATATACGCAGTATTTT
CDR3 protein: CVSSLSSGAGVRGTYTQYF

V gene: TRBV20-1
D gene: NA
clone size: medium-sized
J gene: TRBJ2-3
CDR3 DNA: TGCAGTGCTAGAGTTGCGGGGATAAAACACACAGATACGCAGTATTTT
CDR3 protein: CSARVAGIKHTDTQYF

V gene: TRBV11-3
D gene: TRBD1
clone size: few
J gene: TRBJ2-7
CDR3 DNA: TGTGCCAGTAGCCCGGGACAGGGACTACTCTACGAGCAGCACTTC
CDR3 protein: CASSPGQGLLYEQHF

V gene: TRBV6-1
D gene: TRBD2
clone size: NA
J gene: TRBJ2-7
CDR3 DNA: TGCGCCGGCAGTGACCGACTAGCGGGCCATTACTACGAGCAGTATTTC
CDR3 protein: CAGSDRLAGHYYEQYF

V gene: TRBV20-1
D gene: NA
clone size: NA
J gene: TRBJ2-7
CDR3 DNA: TGCAGTGCTATCCAGACAGCCTACGAGCAGTACTTC
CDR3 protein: CSAIQTAYEQYF

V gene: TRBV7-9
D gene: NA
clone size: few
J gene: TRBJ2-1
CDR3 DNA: TGTGCTAGCAGCTCCACTACCTACAATGAGCAGTTCTTC
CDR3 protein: CASSSTTYNEQFF

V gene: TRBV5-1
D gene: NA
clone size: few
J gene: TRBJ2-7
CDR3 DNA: TGCGCCAGCAGCTTGAGTGGGGACTCCTATGGGCAGTACTTC
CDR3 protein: CASSLSGDSYGQYF

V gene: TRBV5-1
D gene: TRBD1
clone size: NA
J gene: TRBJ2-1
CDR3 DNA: TGCGCCAGCAGCACAGGACAGGGGGGCAATGAGCACTTCTTC
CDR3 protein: CASSTGQGGNEHFF

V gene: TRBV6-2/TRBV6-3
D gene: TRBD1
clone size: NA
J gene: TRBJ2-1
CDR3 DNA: TGTGCCAACAGGGGGGTTCAACGGCGATACAATGAGCAGTTCTTC
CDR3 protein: CANRGVQRRYNEQFF

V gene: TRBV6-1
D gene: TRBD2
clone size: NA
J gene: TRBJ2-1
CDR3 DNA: TGTGCCGGCCTAGGGCTAGCGGGGGGAGATGGGCAGTTCTTC
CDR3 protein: CAGLGLAGGDGQFF

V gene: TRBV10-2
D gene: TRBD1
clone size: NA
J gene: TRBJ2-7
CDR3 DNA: TGCGCCAGCAATGAGTCATCCGGACAGGCTACCTACGAGCAGTACTTC
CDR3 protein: CASNESSGQATYEQYF

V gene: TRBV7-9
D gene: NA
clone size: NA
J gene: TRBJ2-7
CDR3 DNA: TGTGCCAGCAGCTTAGTCGGAGAATCCTACGGGCAGTACTTC
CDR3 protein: CASSLVGESYGQYF

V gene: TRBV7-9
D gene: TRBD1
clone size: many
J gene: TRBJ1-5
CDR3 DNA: TGTGCCAGCAGCTCAACAGGGGGCGCAGGCAATCAGCCCCAGCATTTT
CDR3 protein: CASSSTGGAGNQPQHF

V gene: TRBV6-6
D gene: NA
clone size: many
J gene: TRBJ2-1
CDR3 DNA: TGTGCCAGCAGTTACTCGATAGGGAGCCCTTCAGGTGAGCAGTTCTTC
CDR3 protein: CASSYSIGSPSGEQFF

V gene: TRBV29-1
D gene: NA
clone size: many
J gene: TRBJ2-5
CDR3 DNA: TGCAGCGTTGAAGGAGGCCGGGAGACCCAGTACTTC
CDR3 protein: CSVEGGRETQYF

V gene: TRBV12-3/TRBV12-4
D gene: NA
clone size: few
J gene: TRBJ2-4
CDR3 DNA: TGTGCCAGCAGTTTAAAGGAGGCCAAAAACATTCGGTACTTC
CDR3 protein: CASSLKEAKNIRYF

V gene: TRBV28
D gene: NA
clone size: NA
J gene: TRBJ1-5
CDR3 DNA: TGTGCCAGCAGTTTATTGGGCATGGAAAGACAGCCCCAGCATTTC
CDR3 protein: CASSLLGMERQPQHF

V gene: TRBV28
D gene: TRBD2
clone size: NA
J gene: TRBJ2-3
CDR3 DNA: TGTGCCAGCAGCCCGGGAGGGCTGGATACGCAGTATTTT
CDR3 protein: CASSPGGLDTQYF

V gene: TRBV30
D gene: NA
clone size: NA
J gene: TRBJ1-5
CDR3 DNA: TGTACCTGTAGTTCGGGTCGGGATCAGCCCCAGCATTTT
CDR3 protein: CTCSSGRDQPQHF

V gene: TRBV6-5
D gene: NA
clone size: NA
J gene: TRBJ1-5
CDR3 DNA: TGTGCCGGCAGTTCCGGGCAGACCCGAGGGCCCCAGCATTTT
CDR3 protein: CAGSSGQTRGPQHF

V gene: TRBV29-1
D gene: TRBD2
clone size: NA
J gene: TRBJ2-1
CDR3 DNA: TGTATCGTTGAAGATCTAGCGGGAGGGGGCAATGAACAGTTCTTC
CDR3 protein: CIVEDLAGGGNEQFF

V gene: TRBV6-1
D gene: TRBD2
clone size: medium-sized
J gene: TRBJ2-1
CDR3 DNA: TGTGCCGGCCGAGGGCTAGCGGGGGGAGATGAGCAGTTCTTC
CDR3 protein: CAGRGLAGGDEQFF

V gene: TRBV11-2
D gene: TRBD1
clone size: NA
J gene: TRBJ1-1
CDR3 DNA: TGTGCCAACAGTTCGGACAGGGCTGAAGCTTTCTTT
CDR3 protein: CANSSDRAEAFF

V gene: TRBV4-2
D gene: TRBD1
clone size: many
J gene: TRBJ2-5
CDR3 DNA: TGTGCCAGCAGCCAGGGACAGCAAGAGACCCAGTACTTC
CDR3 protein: CASSQGQQETQYF

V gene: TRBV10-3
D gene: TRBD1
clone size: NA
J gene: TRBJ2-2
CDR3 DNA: TGTGTCATTGGACAGGGTGGTAACACCGGGGACCTGTTTTTT
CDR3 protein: CVIGQGGNTGDLFF

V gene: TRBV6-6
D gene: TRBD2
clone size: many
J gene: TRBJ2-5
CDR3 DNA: TGTGCCAGCGAAGGGACTAGCGGGAGTTCCCAGTACTTC
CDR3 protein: CASEGTSGSSQYF